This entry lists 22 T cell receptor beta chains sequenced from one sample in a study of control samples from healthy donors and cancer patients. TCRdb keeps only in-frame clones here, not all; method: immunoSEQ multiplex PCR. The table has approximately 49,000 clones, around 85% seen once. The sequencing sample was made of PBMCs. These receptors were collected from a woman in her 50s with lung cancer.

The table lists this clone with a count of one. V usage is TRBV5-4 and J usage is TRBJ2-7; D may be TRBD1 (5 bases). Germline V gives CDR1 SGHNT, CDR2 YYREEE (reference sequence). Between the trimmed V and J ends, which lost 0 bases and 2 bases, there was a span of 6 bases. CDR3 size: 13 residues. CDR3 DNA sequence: TGTGCCAGCAGCTTGGCAGGGCCCTACGAGCAGTACTTC. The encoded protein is CASSLAGPYEQYF.

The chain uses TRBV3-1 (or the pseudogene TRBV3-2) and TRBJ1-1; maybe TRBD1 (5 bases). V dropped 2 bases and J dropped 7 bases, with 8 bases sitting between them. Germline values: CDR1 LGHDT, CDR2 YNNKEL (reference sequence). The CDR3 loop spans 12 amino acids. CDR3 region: CASSQFDSEAFF. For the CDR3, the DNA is TGTGCCAGCAGCCAATTTGACAGTGAAGCTTTCTTT.

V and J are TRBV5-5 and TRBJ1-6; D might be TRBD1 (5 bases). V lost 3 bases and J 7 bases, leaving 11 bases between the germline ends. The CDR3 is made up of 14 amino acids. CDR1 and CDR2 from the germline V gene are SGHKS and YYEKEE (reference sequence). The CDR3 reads CASSSGTENSPLHF. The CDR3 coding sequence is TGTGCCAGCAGCTCCGGGACGGAAAATTCACCCCTCCACTTT.

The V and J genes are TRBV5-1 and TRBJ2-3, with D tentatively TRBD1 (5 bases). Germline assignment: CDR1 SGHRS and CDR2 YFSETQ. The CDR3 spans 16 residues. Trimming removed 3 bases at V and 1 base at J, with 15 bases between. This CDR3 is CASSWQGSPGTDTQYF. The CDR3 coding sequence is TGCGCCAGCAGCTGGCAGGGCTCCCCTGGCACAGATACGCAGTATTTT.

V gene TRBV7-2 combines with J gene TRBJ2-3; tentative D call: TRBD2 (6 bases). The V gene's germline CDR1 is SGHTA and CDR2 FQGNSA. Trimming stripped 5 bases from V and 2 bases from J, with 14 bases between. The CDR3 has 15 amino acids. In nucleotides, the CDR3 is TGTGCCAGCAGCGTAGACGGGGGTCCCACAGATACGCAGTATTTT. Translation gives CASSVDGGPTDTQYF.

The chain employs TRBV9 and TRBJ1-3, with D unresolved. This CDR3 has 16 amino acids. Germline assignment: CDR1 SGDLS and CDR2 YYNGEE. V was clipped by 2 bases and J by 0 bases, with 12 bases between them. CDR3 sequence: CASSVTSGSSGNTIYF. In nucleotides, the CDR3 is TGTGCCAGCAGCGTGACGAGCGGGAGCTCTGGAAACACCATATATTTT. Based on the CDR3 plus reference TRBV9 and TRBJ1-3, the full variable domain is DSGVTQTPKHLITATGQRVTLRCSPRSGDLSVYWYQQSLDQGLQFLIQYYNGEERAKGNILERFSAQQFPDLHSELNLSSLELGDSALYFCASSVTSGSSGNTIYFGEGSWLTVV.

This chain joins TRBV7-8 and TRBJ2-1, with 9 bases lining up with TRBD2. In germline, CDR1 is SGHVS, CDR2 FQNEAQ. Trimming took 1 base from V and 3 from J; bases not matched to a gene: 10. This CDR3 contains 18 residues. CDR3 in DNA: TGTGCCAGCAGCTTAGGGGTAGCGGGGGCTGTCGACTACAATGAGCAGTTCTTC. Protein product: CASSLGVAGAVDYNEQFF. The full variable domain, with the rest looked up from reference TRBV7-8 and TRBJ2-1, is GAGVSQSPRYKVAKRGQDVALRCDPISGHVSLFWYQQALGQGPEFLTYFQNEAQLDKSGLPSDRFFAERPEGSVSTLKIQRTQQEDSAVYLCASSLGVAGAVDYNEQFFGPGTRLTVL.

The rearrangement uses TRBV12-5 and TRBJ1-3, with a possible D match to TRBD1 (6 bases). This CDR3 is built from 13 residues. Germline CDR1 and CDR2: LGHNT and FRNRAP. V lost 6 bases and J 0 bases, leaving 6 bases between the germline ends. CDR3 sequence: CASGQGSGNTIYF. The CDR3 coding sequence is TGTGCTAGTGGACAGGGCTCTGGAAACACCATATATTTT. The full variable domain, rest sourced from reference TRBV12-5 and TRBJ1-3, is DARVTQTPRHKVTEMGQEVTMRCQPILGHNTVFWYRQTMMQGLELLAYFRNRAPLDDSGMPKDRFSAEMPDATLATLKIQPSEPRDSAVYFCASGQGSGNTIYFGEGSWLTVV.

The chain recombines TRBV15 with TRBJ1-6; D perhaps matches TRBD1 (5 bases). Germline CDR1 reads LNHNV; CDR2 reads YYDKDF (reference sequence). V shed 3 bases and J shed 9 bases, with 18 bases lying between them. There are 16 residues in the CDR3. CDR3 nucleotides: TGTGCCACCAGCAGGATGGGGACTTCAACGGGTTCACCCCTCCACTTT. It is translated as CATSRMGTSTGSPLHF. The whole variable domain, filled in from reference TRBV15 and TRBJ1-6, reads DAMVIQNPRYQVTQFGKPVTLSCSQTLNHNVMYWYQQKSSQAPKLLFHYYDKDFNNEADTPDNFQSRRPNTSFCFLDIRSPGLGDTAMYLCATSRMGTSTGSPLHFGNGTRLTVT.

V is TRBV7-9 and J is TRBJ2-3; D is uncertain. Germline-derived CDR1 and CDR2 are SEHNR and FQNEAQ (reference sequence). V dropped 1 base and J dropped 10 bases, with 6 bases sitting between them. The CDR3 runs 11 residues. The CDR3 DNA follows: TGTGCCAGCAGCTTAGATGTTTCGCAGTATTTT. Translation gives CASSLDVSQYF. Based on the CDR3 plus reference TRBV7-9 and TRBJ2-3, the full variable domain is DTGVSQNPRHKITKRGQNVTFRCDPISEHNRLYWYRQTLGQGPEFLTYFQNEAQLEKSRLLSDRFSAERPKGSFSTLEIQRTEQGDSAMYLCASSLDVSQYFGPGTRLTVL.

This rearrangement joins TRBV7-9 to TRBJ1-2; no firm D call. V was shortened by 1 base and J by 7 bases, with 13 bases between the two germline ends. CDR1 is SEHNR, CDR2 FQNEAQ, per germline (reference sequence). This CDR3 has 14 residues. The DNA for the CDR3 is TGTGCCAGCAGCTTAGAGGGATGGGCTGGTGGCTACACCTTC. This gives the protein CASSLEGWAGGYTF.

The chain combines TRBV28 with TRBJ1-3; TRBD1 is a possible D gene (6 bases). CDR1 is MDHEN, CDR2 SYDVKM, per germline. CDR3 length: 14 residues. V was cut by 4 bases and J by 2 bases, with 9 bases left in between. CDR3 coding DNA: TGTGCCAGCAGTTCGGGGGCGGCTGGAAACACCATATATTTT. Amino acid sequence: CASSSGAAGNTIYF.

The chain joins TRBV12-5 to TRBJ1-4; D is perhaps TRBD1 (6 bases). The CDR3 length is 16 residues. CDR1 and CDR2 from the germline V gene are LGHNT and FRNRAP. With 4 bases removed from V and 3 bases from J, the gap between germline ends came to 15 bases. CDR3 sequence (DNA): TGTGCTAGTGGTTCGCAACTGACAGGCCCTAATGAAAAACTGTTTTTT. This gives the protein CASGSQLTGPNEKLFF.

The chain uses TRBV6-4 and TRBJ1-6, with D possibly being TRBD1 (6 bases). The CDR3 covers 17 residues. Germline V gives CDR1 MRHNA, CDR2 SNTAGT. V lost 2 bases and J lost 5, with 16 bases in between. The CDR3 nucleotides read TGTGCCAGCAGTGACAAAGGAGCAGGGGCGAATAATTCACCCCTCCACTTT. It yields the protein CASSDKGAGANNSPLHF.

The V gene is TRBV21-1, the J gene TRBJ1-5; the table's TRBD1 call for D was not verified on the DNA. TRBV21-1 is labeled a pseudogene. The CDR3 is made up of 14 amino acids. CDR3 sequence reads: CASSRGHRNQPQHF. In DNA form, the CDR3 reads TGTGCCAGCAGCAGGGGACACCGAAATCAGCCCCAGCATTTT.

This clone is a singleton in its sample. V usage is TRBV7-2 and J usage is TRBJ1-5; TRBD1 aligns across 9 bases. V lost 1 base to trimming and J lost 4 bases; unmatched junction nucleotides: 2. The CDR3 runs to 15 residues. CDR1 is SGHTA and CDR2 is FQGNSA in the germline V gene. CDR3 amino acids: CASSLEGTGNQPQHF. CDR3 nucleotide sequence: TGTGCCAGCAGCTTAGAAGGGACAGGGAATCAGCCCCAGCATTTT.

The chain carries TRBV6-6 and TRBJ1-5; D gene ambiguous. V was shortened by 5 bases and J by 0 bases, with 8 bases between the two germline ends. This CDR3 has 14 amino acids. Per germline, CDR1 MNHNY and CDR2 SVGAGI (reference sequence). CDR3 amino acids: CASSLLPSNQPQHF. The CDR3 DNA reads TGTGCCAGCAGTCTTTTACCTAGCAATCAGCCCCAGCATTTT.

DNA of the CDR3: TGTGCCATCAGTGAGTCGATGGGGGGGTGGACTGAAGCTTTCTTT. It codes for CAISESMGGWTEAFF. V usage is TRBV10-3 and J usage is TRBJ1-1, with TRBD1 as a possible D gene (5 bases). CDR1 and CDR2 from the germline V gene are ENHRY and SYGVKD. V was shortened by 0 bases and J by 5 bases, with 13 bases between the two germline ends. The length of the CDR3 is 15 residues.

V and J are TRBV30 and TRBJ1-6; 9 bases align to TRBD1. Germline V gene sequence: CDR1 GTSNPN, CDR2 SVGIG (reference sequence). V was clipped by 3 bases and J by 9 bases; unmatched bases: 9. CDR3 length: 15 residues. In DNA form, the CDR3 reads TGTGCCTGGAGAAACCGGGACAGGGAGACTTCACCCCTCCACTTT. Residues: CAWRNRDRETSPLHF.

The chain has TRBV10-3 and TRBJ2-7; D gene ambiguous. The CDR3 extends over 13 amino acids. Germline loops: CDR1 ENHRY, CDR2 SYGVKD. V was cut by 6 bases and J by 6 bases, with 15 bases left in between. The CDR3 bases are TGTGCCATCAGCGATTATACTTTGGGCGAGCAGTACTTC. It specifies CAISDYTLGEQYF.

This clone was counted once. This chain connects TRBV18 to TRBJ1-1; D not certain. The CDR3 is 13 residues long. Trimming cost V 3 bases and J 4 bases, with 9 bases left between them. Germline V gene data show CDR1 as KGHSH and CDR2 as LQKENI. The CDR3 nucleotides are TGTGCCAGCTCACCCCCAGGCGCCACTGAAGCTTTCTTT. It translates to CASSPPGATEAFF.

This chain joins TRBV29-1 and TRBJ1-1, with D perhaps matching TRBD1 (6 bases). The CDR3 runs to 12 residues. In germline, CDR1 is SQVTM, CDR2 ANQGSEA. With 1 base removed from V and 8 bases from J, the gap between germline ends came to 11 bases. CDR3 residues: CSVEVMGAEAFF. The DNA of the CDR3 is TGCAGCGTTGAAGTCATGGGGGCCGAAGCTTTCTTT.